What follows are 30 T cell receptor beta chains derived from one specimen sequenced in a study of blood T cell repertoires in COVID-19. Method: immunoSEQ multiplex PCR; TCRdb's copy keeps in-frame clones and lacks some. The sample holds fewer than 250,000 clones, approximately 91% seen once. The material sequenced was peripheral blood. The receptors derive from a man under 40 with acute or convalescent COVID-19.

The chain joins TRBV28 to TRBJ2-1; maybe TRBD1 (6 bases). Germline CDR1 is MDHEN and CDR2 is SYDVKM. Trimming left V 6 bases short and J 4 bases short, with 10 bases between. This CDR3 is built from 13 residues. For the CDR3, the DNA is TGTGCCAGCAGGGGGGCAGGGTACAATGAGCAGTTCTTC. Amino acids: CASRGAGYNEQFF.

The chain recombines TRBV27 with TRBJ1-2; D may be TRBD1 (5 bases). Germline V gives CDR1 MNHEY, CDR2 SMNVEV (reference sequence). Trimming removed 1 base from V and 4 bases from J, with 10 bases in between. The CDR3 has 14 amino acids. CDR3 DNA sequence: TGTGCCAGCAGTTTATGGGGCGGAACCTATGGCTACACCTTC. The encoded protein is CASSLWGGTYGYTF.

The chain carries TRBV5-1 and TRBJ1-3, with 8 bases that match TRBD1. Germline lookup yields CDR1 SGHRS and CDR2 YFSETQ. V dropped 0 bases and J dropped 4; count of bases not matched to a gene: 3. CDR3 size: 15 residues. CDR3 residues: CASSLGTGFGNTIYF. CDR3 sequence (DNA): TGCGCCAGCAGCTTGGGGACAGGGTTCGGAAACACCATATATTTT.

The CDR3 DNA sequence: TGTGCCAGCAGCGCTACCGGGACAGGGATCTACGAGCAGTACTTC. This sequence encodes CASSATGTGIYEQYF. This chain uses TRBV7-9 with TRBJ2-7; 9 bases align to TRBD1. V dropped 5 bases and J dropped 3; count of bases not matched to a gene: 8. In germline, CDR1 is SEHNR, CDR2 FQNEAQ (reference sequence). This CDR3 has 15 residues.

The chain combines TRBV7-9 with TRBJ2-7, with a possible D match to TRBD2 (5 bases). In germline, CDR1 is SEHNR, CDR2 FQNEAQ (reference sequence). The CDR3 runs to 13 residues. V lost 1 base to trimming and J lost 5 bases, with 9 bases between them. The CDR3 region is CASSLVRENEQYF. The CDR3 DNA reads as TGTGCCAGCAGCTTAGTAAGGGAGAACGAGCAGTACTTC.

The chain links TRBV6-6 to TRBJ1-3; tentative D call: TRBD1 (5 bases). This CDR3 comprises 14 residues. V was pared by 5 bases and J by 4 bases, with 12 bases between. In germline, CDR1 is MNHNY, CDR2 SVGAGI (reference sequence). Here the CDR3 DNA reads TGTGCCAGCAGTCCCCGGGGGGGAGGAAACACCATATATTTT. Residues: CASSPRGGGNTIYF.

The V call is TRBV29-1, the J call TRBJ1-2, with D perhaps matching TRBD1 (6 bases). Per the germline V gene, CDR1 is SQVTM and CDR2 is ANQGSEA. Trimming took off 3 bases at V and 4 bases at J, with 15 bases between the two ends. The length of the CDR3 is 14 residues. In DNA form, the CDR3 reads TGCAGCGTTGATTTAACAGGGCCTTCCTATGGCTACACCTTC. Translation gives CSVDLTGPSYGYTF.

This chain uses TRBV16 with TRBJ1-2, with 9 positions matching TRBD1. CDR3 size: 14 residues. CDR1 is KGHSY and CDR2 is FQNENV in the germline V gene. After removal of 2 bases from V and 4 bases from J, the junction contained 2 bases not matched to a gene. CDR3 amino acids: CASSQTGQGYGYTF. CDR3 nucleotide sequence: TGTGCCAGCAGCCAAACGGGACAGGGCTATGGCTACACCTTC.

The V gene is TRBV5-1, the J gene TRBJ2-7; perhaps TRBD2 as D (6 bases). The V end lost 0 bases, the J end lost 5 bases, and 15 bases lay between the germline ends. The CDR3 consists of 15 residues. Germline CDR1 is SGHRS and CDR2 is YFSETQ. The CDR3 nucleotides are TGCGCCAGCAGCTTGGACGTGGGAGGAGGGAACGAGCAGTACTTC. Protein: CASSLDVGGGNEQYF.

The rearrangement links TRBV5-1 to TRBJ1-3; TRBD1 matches 7 bases. Trimming at V came to 0 bases and at J to 0 bases, leaving 12 bases not matched to a gene. The CDR3 covers 19 residues. CDR1 and CDR2 from the germline V gene are SGHRS and YFSETQ. The CDR3 nucleotides read TGCGCCAGCAGCTTGGAGGGGGACAGTTACCCGAGCTCTGGAAACACCATATATTTT. Translated, it gives CASSLEGDSYPSSGNTIYF.

The chain uses TRBV4-2 and TRBJ2-7; 8 bases line up with TRBD2. The CDR3 is made up of 16 amino acids. The V gene's germline CDR1 is LGHNA and CDR2 YNFKEQ. J lost 0 bases, V lost 5 bases, and 9 bases had no gene match. This chain's CDR3 is CASSSHRSGSSYEQYF. As DNA, the CDR3 is TGTGCCAGCAGCTCCCACCGCAGCGGGAGCTCCTACGAGCAGTACTTC.

CDR3 amino acids: CASSPLAGGNEQFF. The CDR3 DNA reads TGTGCCAGCAGTCCCCTAGCGGGCGGAAATGAGCAGTTCTTC. The genes are TRBV5-5 and TRBJ2-1; 8 nucleotides agree with TRBD2. V gave up 5 bases and J gave up 7 bases; unmatched junction bases: 8. CDR1 SGHKS and CDR2 YYEKEE come from the germline V gene (reference sequence). This CDR3 region has 14 residues.

This chain's CDR3 is CASGLGGGNEQFF. The DNA for the CDR3 is TGTGCTAGTGGTTTGGGAGGAGGGAATGAGCAGTTCTTC. The V and J genes are TRBV12-5 and TRBJ2-1, with TRBD2 as a possible D gene (6 bases). CDR1 LGHNT and CDR2 FRNRAP come from the germline V gene. The V end lost 1 base, the J end lost 7 bases, and 8 bases lay between the germline ends. The CDR3 loop spans 13 amino acids.

This chain connects TRBV19 to TRBJ2-3, with a possible D match to TRBD1 (5 bases). Between the trimmed V and J ends, which lost 5 bases and 6 bases, there was a span of 24 bases. This CDR3 contains 17 residues. Germline V CDR1 and CDR2: LNHDA, SQIVND (reference sequence). This CDR3 is CASSQGRVTPSGDTQYF. CDR3 DNA sequence: TGTGCCAGTAGTCAAGGCAGGGTAACCCCTTCAGGGGATACGCAGTATTTT.

This clone was seen once. V is TRBV15 and J is TRBJ2-1, with 8 bases identical to TRBD2. V was pared by 0 bases and J by 6 bases, with 10 bases of the junction left unmatched. This CDR3 contains 17 residues. Germline V gene sequence: CDR1 LNHNV, CDR2 YYDKDF (reference sequence). The CDR3 spells CATSRDGSGSKGNEQFF. In DNA, the CDR3 is TGTGCCACCAGCAGAGATGGAAGCGGGAGTAAAGGCAATGAGCAGTTCTTC.

The chain employs TRBV18 and TRBJ1-2; 8 nucleotides agree with TRBD1. CDR1 and CDR2 (germline): KGHSH, LQKENI. The CDR3 consists of 13 residues. The V and J ends lost 3 bases and 8 bases, in that order; junction bases with no gene match: 5. CDR3 in amino acids: CASSPGQGWGYTF. CDR3 coding DNA: TGTGCCAGCTCACCCGGACAGGGATGGGGCTACACCTTC.

The genes are TRBV6-6 and TRBJ1-4, with D maybe TRBD1 (6 bases). The V end lost 7 bases, the J end lost 3 bases, and 9 bases lay between the germline ends. This CDR3 region has 13 residues. CDR1 is MNHNY, CDR2 SVGAGI, per germline (reference sequence). This CDR3 reads CASIRGPNEKLFF. The CDR3 region has the DNA TGTGCCAGCATCAGGGGCCCTAATGAAAAACTGTTTTTT.

The V and J genes are TRBV4-1 and TRBJ1-2, with 11 positions matching TRBD1. The CDR3 runs to 13 residues. Germline V CDR1 and CDR2: MGHRA, YSYEKL. V gave up 5 bases and J gave up 8 bases; unmatched junction bases: 4. CDR3 protein: CASSGQGAHGYTF. In DNA, the CDR3 is TGCGCCAGCAGCGGACAGGGGGCGCACGGCTACACCTTC.

This clone has just one count. This sequence joins TRBV12-3 or TRBV12-4 and TRBJ1-5; D is possibly TRBD1 (5 bases). V was pared by 6 bases and J by 0 bases, with 6 bases between. The CDR3 is made up of 13 amino acids. DNA of the CDR3: TGTGCCAGCAGCAGGGCTAGCAATCAGCCCCAGCATTTT. Protein product: CASSRASNQPQHF.

This chain's CDR3 is CASSLAPPGLLDTQYF. The CDR3 bases are TGTGCCAGCAGCTTAGCCCCACCCGGACTACTAGATACGCAGTATTTT. The rearrangement uses TRBV7-2 and TRBJ2-3, with a possible D match to TRBD2 (6 bases). V lost 0 bases and J 5 bases, leaving 15 bases between the germline ends. This CDR3 is built from 16 residues. Germline V gene lookup returns CDR1 SGHTA and CDR2 FQGNSA.

V gene TRBV28 combines with J gene TRBJ2-7, with D possibly being TRBD1 (6 bases). This CDR3 has 16 residues. Germline V gene sequence: CDR1 MDHEN, CDR2 SYDVKM. V dropped 6 bases and J dropped 3 bases, with 21 bases sitting between them. The CDR3 loop reads CASSSPGWDKIYEQYF. The CDR3 nucleotides are TGTGCCAGCAGCTCCCCCGGCTGGGACAAGATCTACGAGCAGTACTTC.

The chain employs TRBV27 and TRBJ1-3, with no clear D. CDR1 is MNHEY, CDR2 SMNVEV, per germline (reference sequence). The CDR3 consists of 18 residues. V was pared by 3 bases and J by 0 bases, with 18 bases between. DNA of the CDR3: TGTGCCAGCAGTTTCCCAAGGACGGACTTCAGCTCTGGAAACACCATATATTTT. It codes for CASSFPRTDFSSGNTIYF.

The V gene is TRBV19, the J gene TRBJ2-7, with D tentatively TRBD1 (6 bases). V lost 3 bases and J 0 bases, leaving 12 bases between the germline ends. Per the germline V gene, CDR1 is LNHDA and CDR2 is SQIVND (reference sequence). The CDR3 is 15 residues long. CDR3 DNA: TGTGCCAGTAGTATTCCCAGGGGACCCTCCTACGAGCAGTACTTC. The encoded protein is CASSIPRGPSYEQYF.

This chain links TRBV2 with TRBJ1-2; D unresolved. The CDR3 consists of 14 residues. V shed 4 bases and J shed 4 bases, with 13 bases lying between them. The germline V gene encodes CDR1 SNHLY and CDR2 FYNNEI. CDR3 residues: CASSGVQGGYGYTF. In DNA form, the CDR3 reads TGTGCCAGCAGTGGGGTCCAAGGAGGCTATGGCTACACCTTC.

The J gene is TRBJ1-6, the V gene TRBV7-9, with no clear D. Germline values: CDR1 SEHNR, CDR2 FQNEAQ (reference sequence). The CDR3 totals 14 residues. Trimming cost V 4 bases and J 6 bases, with 10 bases left between them. The CDR3 protein is CASSSYRSNSPLHF. The CDR3 nucleotides read TGTGCCAGCAGCTCGTACAGATCTAATTCACCCCTCCACTTT.

V is TRBV9 and J is TRBJ2-1, with 14 bases matching TRBD2. J was trimmed by 7 bases and V by 3 bases; bases with no gene match: 6. Germline loops: CDR1 SGDLS, CDR2 YYNGEE. CDR3 length equals 16 residues. The CDR3 spells CASSAPGTSGSNEQFF. CDR3 sequence (DNA): TGTGCCAGCAGCGCACCCGGGACTAGCGGGAGTAATGAGCAGTTCTTC.

The chain recombines TRBV7-2 with TRBJ1-1, with a tentative D call TRBD1 (5 bases). In germline, CDR1 is SGHTA, CDR2 FQGNSA. The V and J ends lost 5 bases and 7 bases respectively, with 20 bases between them. This CDR3 has 15 residues. CDR3 bases: TGTGCCAGCAGCCCCGGGCGTGCGGGGACGATTGAAGCTTTCTTT. Translated: CASSPGRAGTIEAFF. The full variable domain, with the rest looked up from reference TRBV7-2 and TRBJ1-1, is GAGVSQSPSNKVTEKGKDVELRCDPISGHTALYWYRQSLGQGLEFLIYFQGNSAPDKSGLPSDRFSAERTGGSVSTLTIQRTQQEDSAVYLCASSPGRAGTIEAFFGQGTRLTVV.

This clone has only one observation. For the CDR3, the DNA is TGCGCCAGCAGCCAAGATCCGGGTACTAACTATGGCTACACCTTC. Its protein product is CASSQDPGTNYGYTF. This chain links TRBV4-1 with TRBJ1-2; unclear D gene. CDR3 length equals 15 residues. Germline V lookup: CDR1 MGHRA, CDR2 YSYEKL. Trimming shortened V by 0 bases and J by 0 bases, and 8 bases separated the two germline ends.

This clone appeared a single time. V usage is TRBV4-1 and J usage is TRBJ2-5, with 8 positions matching TRBD1. Germline values: CDR1 MGHRA, CDR2 YSYEKL. The J segment lost 5 bases and the V segment lost 0 bases, leaving 17 bases of the junction unmatched. The CDR3 contains 19 residues. The CDR3 loop reads CASSQDGYLVGQAVETQYF. The DNA for the CDR3 is TGCGCCAGCAGCCAAGATGGGTACCTGGTGGGACAGGCGGTGGAGACCCAGTACTTC.

This chain uses TRBV7-9 with TRBJ2-4, with D possibly TRBD1 on 5 matching bases. In germline, CDR1 is SEHNR, CDR2 FQNEAQ (reference sequence). Trimming cost V 5 bases and J 2 bases, with 10 bases left between them. CDR3 size: 14 residues. CDR3 sequence reads: CASSAAGTKNIQYF. Written as DNA, the CDR3 is TGTGCCAGCAGCGCAGCAGGGACCAAAAACATTCAGTACTTC.